This TCR beta chain was sequenced in a study of T-cell reconstitution after alpha-beta-depleted transplantation in children. Findings and caveats of the study: Several patients had high TCRbeta diversity at day 60; it came from surviving recipient T cells and thymic progenitors. From newly produced T cells came most of the T-cell counts and diversity one year after transplant.

This clonotype occurred many times. Its specificity is unknown. It was with unique molecular identifiers that the TCRbeta library was prepared. Each CDR3 protein is one row after TCRdb ran MiXCR on the PCR reads. The data show more than 90,000 distinct CDR3 sequences, about a tenth seen once. The CDR3 is 13 residues long. The ends were cut back, 6 bases at V and 0 bases at J, with 8 bases in the middle. The sequencing used PBMCs, collected before TCRalphabeta/CD19-depleted stem cell transplant. The clonotype was recovered from a boy aged 2 to 10 with acute lymphoblastic leukemia, due to receive a stem cell transplant. The chain couples TRBV12-3 or TRBV12-4 to TRBJ1-1; the D is unclear. CDR3: CASRFNMNTEAFF. The CDR3 nucleotides read TGTGCCAGCAGGTTTAATATGAACACTGAAGCTTTCTTT.